This TCR beta chain originates from a study of blood T cell repertoires in COVID-19. Using immunoSEQ multiplex PCR, the repertoire was profiled, and TCRdb retains in-frame clones only, with some absent. This table has 150,000 to 250,000 clones, 65% to 85% appearing once. This CDR3 comprises 14 residues. The V segment lost 6 bases and the J segment 3 bases; nucleotides outside the gene matches: 7. CDR1 and CDR2 (germline): MNHEY, SVGAGI. Input material: PBMCs or T cells enriched from blood (not recorded which). The chain employs TRBV6-5 and TRBJ1-2; the match to TRBD1 covers 7 bases. The clonotype was recovered from a man aged 35-49 years who had recovered from COVID-19. The DNA for the CDR3 is TGTGCCAGCAGCCACAGGGGCGGGGACTATGGCTACACCTTC. Amino acids: CASSHRGGDYGYTF.